This TCR beta chain was captured in a study of cytomegalovirus exposure and HLA in healthy donors. Study-wide points: Rare sequences made up most TCRs, while some public TCRs were found in many donors. As confirmed in vitro, a few CMV-associated chains were specific for CMV antigens.

Comment on this clone: Its target is unknown.

This PCR relied on a set of 60 Vbeta primers and 13 Jbeta primers. Original handling: In a later analysis, some 11 million of 83 million or so unique beta chains occurred in at least two donors. Measured with immunoSEQ multiplex PCR; TCRdb has only the in-frame clones, and not every one. The V and J calls and clone size were taken over from that table, and D and trimming were inferred from the DNA. The data show more than 100,000 clones, approximately 80% seen once. The sample was PBMCs. The clonotype comes from a woman between 40 and 50 years old in good health and CMV-seropositive.

CDR3 coding DNA: TGTGCCAGTAGTCCTACTAGCGGGGAGCAGTTCTTC. Amino acid sequence: CASSPTSGEQFF. The chain employs TRBV19 and TRBJ2-1, with 9 bases identical to TRBD2. The V segment lost 5 bases and the J segment 10 bases; nucleotides outside the gene matches: 3. This CDR3 spans 12 amino acids. Germline-derived CDR1 and CDR2 are LNHDA and SQIVND (reference sequence).